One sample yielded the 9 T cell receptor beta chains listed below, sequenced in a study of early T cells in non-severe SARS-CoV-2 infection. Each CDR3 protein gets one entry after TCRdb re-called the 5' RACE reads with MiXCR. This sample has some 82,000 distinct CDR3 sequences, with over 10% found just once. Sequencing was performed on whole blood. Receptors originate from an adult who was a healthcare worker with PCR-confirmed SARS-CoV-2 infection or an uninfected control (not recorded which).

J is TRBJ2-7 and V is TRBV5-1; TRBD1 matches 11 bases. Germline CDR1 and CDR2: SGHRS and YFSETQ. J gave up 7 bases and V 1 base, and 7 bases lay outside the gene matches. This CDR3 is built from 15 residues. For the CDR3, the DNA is TGCGCCAGCAGCTTGCAGGACAGGGGGCAGTCGGAGCAGTACTTC. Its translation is CASSLQDRGQSEQYF. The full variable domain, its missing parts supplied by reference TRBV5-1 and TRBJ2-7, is KAGVTQTPRYLIKTRGQQVTLSCSPISGHRSVSWYQQTPGQGLQFLFEYFSETQRNKGNFPGRFSGRQFSNSRSEMNVSTLELGDSALYLCASSLQDRGQSEQYFGPGTRLTVT.

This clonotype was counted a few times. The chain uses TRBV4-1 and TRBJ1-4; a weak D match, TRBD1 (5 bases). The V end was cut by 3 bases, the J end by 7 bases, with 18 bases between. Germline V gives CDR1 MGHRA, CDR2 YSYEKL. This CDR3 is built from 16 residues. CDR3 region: CASSQARGVSGEKLFF. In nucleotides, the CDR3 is TGCGCCAGCAGCCAGGCCCGAGGGGTGTCTGGTGAAAAACTGTTTTTT.

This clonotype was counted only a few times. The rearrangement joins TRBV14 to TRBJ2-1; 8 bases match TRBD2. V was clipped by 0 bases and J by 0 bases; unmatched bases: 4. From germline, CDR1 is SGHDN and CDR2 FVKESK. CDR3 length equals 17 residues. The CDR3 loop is CASSQDGLALSYNEQFF. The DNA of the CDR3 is TGTGCCAGCAGCCAAGATGGACTAGCTCTCTCCTACAATGAGCAGTTCTTC.

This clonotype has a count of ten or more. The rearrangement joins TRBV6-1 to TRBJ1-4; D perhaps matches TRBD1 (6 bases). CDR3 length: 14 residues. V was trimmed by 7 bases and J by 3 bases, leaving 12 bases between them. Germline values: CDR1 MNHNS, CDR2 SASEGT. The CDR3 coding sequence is TGTGCCAGCACCTTAGGACAGTCTAATGAAAAACTGTTTTTT. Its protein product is CASTLGQSNEKLFF.

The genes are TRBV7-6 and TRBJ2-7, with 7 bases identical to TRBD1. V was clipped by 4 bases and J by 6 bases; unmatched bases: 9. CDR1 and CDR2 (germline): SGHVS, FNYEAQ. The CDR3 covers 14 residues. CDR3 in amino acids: CASSSTGQQGEQYF. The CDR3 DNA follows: TGTGCCAGCAGCTCGACGGGACAGCAGGGCGAGCAGTACTTC.

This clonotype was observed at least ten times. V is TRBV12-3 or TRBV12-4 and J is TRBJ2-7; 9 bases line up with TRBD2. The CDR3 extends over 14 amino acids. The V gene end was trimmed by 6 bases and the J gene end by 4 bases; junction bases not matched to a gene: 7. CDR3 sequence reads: CASRGQAGGYEQYF. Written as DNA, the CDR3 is TGTGCCAGCAGGGGTCAAGCGGGAGGATACGAGCAGTACTTC.

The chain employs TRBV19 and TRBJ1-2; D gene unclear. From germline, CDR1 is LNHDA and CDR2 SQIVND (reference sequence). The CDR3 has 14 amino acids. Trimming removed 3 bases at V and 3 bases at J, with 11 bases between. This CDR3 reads CASSMHSYDYGYTF. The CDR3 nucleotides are TGTGCCAGTAGTATGCACTCGTACGACTATGGCTACACCTTC. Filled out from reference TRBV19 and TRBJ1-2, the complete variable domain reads DGGITQSPKYLFRKEGQNVTLSCEQNLNHDAMYWYRQDPGQGLRLIYYSQIVNDFQKGDIAEGYSVSREKKESFPLTVTSAQKNPTAFYLCASSMHSYDYGYTFGSGTRLTVV.

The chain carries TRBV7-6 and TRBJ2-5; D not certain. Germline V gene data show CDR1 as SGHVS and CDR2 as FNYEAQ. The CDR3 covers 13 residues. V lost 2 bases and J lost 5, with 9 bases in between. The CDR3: CASSLIRRETQYF. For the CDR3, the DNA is TGTGCCAGCAGCTTAATCCGGCGGGAGACCCAGTACTTC. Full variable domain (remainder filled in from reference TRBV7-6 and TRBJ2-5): GAGVSQSPRYKVTKRGQDVALRCDPISGHVSLYWYRQALGQGPEFLTYFNYEAQQDKSGLPNDRFSAERPEGSISTLTIQRTEQRDSAMYRCASSLIRRETQYFGPGTRLLVL.

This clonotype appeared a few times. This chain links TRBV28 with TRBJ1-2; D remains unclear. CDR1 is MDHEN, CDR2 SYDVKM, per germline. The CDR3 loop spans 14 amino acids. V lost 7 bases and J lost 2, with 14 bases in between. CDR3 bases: TGTGCCAGCAAATTGCCCGATGCCAACTATGGCTACACCTTC. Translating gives CASKLPDANYGYTF.